This T cell receptor beta chain was documented in a study of memory CD8 T cells in hepatitis C reinfection. About the study: Late/post reinfection sampling occurred 12 to 24 weeks after detected reinfection.

TCRdb's table, derived via immunoSEQ multiplex PCR, lists solely in-frame clones and lacks some. The data show approximately 46,000 clones, 80% to 90% seen once. Regarding time point: late/post reinfection, 12 to 24 weeks after detection. TCR sequencing was done directly ex vivo on sorted cells, without expansion in vitro. Germline lookup yields CDR1 MNHNY and CDR2 SVGAGI (reference sequence). Trimming removed 5 bases from V and 8 bases from J; junction bases left unmatched: 8. The CDR3 length is 14 residues. This clone is a singleton in its sample. This TCR was sampled from a young man with hepatitis C virus infection. The sample taken for sequencing was naive CD8+ T cells sorted from blood. The V call is TRBV6-6, the J call TRBJ1-4; TRBD1 matches at 7 bases. The CDR3: CASSTEGQFEKLFF. CDR3 nucleotides: TGTGCCAGCAGTACCGAGGGACAGTTCGAAAAACTGTTTTTT.